The 14 T cell receptor beta chains presented below share a single source sample, sequenced in a study of blood T cell repertoires in COVID-19. Assay used: immunoSEQ multiplex PCR; TCRdb lists only in-frame clones, some missing. The sample holds fewer than 250,000 clones; 80% to 90% are singletons and the top ten take around 0.87%. Material: PBMCs or T cells enriched from blood (not recorded which). These receptor sequences come from a man aged 45-65 years who had been exposed to COVID-19.

V is TRBV11-2 and J is TRBJ2-1; D is perhaps TRBD2 (5 bases). Germline CDR1 is SGHAT and CDR2 is FQNNGV. The CDR3 contains 14 residues. V was trimmed by 3 bases and J by 6 bases, leaving 12 bases between them. The CDR3 DNA is TGTGCCAGCAGCTTGCGAGGGATGGGCAATGAGCAGTTCTTC. It codes for CASSLRGMGNEQFF.

This clone was picked up many times. The CDR3 sequence: CASSSAAGEYYGYTF. CDR3 coding DNA: TGCGCCAGCAGCAGCGCGGCAGGGGAATACTATGGCTACACCTTC. This chain links TRBV4-1 with TRBJ1-2, with a weak D call TRBD1 (6 bases). The germline gives CDR1 MGHRA, CDR2 YSYEKL. Trimming shortened V by 5 bases and J by 3 bases, and 16 bases separated the two germline ends. This CDR3 comprises 15 residues.

The chain couples TRBV5-1 to TRBJ2-2, with TRBD1 matching over 8 bases. Germline lookup yields CDR1 SGHRS and CDR2 YFSETQ. The CDR3 covers 16 residues. V lost 0 bases and J lost 0; bases outside the gene matches: 1. CDR3 in DNA: TGCGCCAGCAGCTTGGGGACAGGGTCGAACACCGGGGAGCTGTTTTTT. Translation: CASSLGTGSNTGELFF.

The chain uses TRBV5-4 and TRBJ2-2; perhaps TRBD1 as D (6 bases). CDR1 is SGHNT, CDR2 YYREEE, per germline (reference sequence). The CDR3 has 14 amino acids. V dropped 4 bases and J dropped 8 bases, with 15 bases sitting between them. This CDR3 reads CASSPPHRAGELFF. CDR3 coding DNA: TGTGCCAGCAGCCCCCCTCACAGGGCAGGGGAGCTGTTTTTT.

The chain joins TRBV29-1 to TRBJ1-4, with TRBD1 matching 7 bases. The CDR3 length is 11 residues. V shed 7 bases, J shed 8 bases, and the junction held 4 bases outside the gene matches. The germline V gene has CDR1 SQVTM and CDR2 ANQGSEA. CDR3 in DNA: TGCAGCGGACAGGGACCGGAAAAACTGTTTTTT. Translation: CSGQGPEKLFF. The whole variable domain, filled in from reference TRBV29-1 and TRBJ1-4, reads SAVISQKPSRDICQRGTSLTIQCQVDSQVTMMFWYRQQPGQSLTLIATANQGSEATYESGFVIDKFPISRPNLTFSTLTVSNMSPEDSSIYLCSGQGPEKLFFGSGTQLSVL.

The chain uses TRBV6-4 and TRBJ1-1, with D uncertain. The CDR3 runs 13 residues. The ends were cut back, 4 bases at V and 1 base at J, with 7 bases in the middle. Germline CDR1 is MRHNA and CDR2 is SNTAGT. The CDR3: CASSAARNTEAFF. The CDR3 DNA reads as TGTGCCAGCAGTGCCGCCAGGAACACTGAAGCTTTCTTT.

This clone has more than one count but fewer than ten. This chain links TRBV2 with TRBJ1-1; D gene unclear. This CDR3 contains 13 residues. Germline lookup yields CDR1 SNHLY and CDR2 FYNNEI. Trimming pared 6 bases from V and 1 base from J, leaving 9 bases between. CDR3 coding DNA: TGTGCCAGCAGCGGGGAGCCGAACACTGAAGCTTTCTTT. Its protein is CASSGEPNTEAFF.

This clone was picked up one time. This rearrangement joins TRBV28 to TRBJ2-4, with 8 bases lining up with TRBD2. There are 15 residues in the CDR3. V was clipped by 5 bases and J by 6 bases; unmatched bases: 9. Germline values: CDR1 MDHEN, CDR2 SYDVKM. The chain's CDR3 is CASSPSGRRGNIQYF. Here the CDR3 DNA reads TGTGCCAGCAGTCCAAGCGGGAGACGGGGAAACATTCAGTACTTC.

This chain connects TRBV7-8 to TRBJ1-2; possibly TRBD1 for D (5 bases). V was clipped by 2 bases and J by 7 bases, with 8 bases between them. The length of the CDR3 is 12 residues. Germline V CDR1 and CDR2: SGHVS, FQNEAQ. CDR3 residues: CASSLSRAGYTF. The CDR3 coding sequence is TGTGCCAGCAGCTTAAGCAGGGCTGGCTACACCTTC. Full variable domain (remainder filled in from reference TRBV7-8 and TRBJ1-2): GAGVSQSPRYKVAKRGQDVALRCDPISGHVSLFWYQQALGQGPEFLTYFQNEAQLDKSGLPSDRFFAERPEGSVSTLKIQRTQQEDSAVYLCASSLSRAGYTFGSGTRLTVV.

The chain carries TRBV27 and TRBJ2-5, with 7 nucleotides matching TRBD1. Germline V CDR1 and CDR2: MNHEY, SMNVEV (reference sequence). This CDR3 has 14 amino acids. V lost 2 bases and J lost 4; bases outside the gene matches: 4. CDR3 sequence reads: CASSLGSGGETQYF. CDR3 in DNA: TGTGCCAGCAGTTTAGGTTCAGGGGGAGAGACCCAGTACTTC.

This clone was seen just once. This chain joins TRBV11-2 and TRBJ2-1; D possibly corresponds to TRBD1 (5 bases). This CDR3 is built from 15 residues. V lost 1 base and J 2 bases, leaving 9 bases between the germline ends. Germline CDR1 and CDR2: SGHAT and FQNNGV. CDR3 sequence: CASSLGQGTYNEQFF. For the CDR3, the DNA is TGTGCCAGCAGCTTAGGTCAGGGCACCTACAATGAGCAGTTCTTC.

This clone was detected once. The rearrangement uses TRBV18 and TRBJ1-2; no definite D call. The ends were cut back, 2 bases at V and 3 bases at J, with 16 bases in the middle. Per the germline V gene, CDR1 is KGHSH and CDR2 is LQKENI. The CDR3 is 16 amino acids. CDR3: CASSPRTLPNYYGYTF. In nucleotides, the CDR3 is TGTGCCAGCTCACCAAGGACTCTACCGAATTACTATGGCTACACCTTC.

The gene calls are TRBV28 and TRBJ1-2; D is unclear. This CDR3 has 12 amino acids. The ends were cut back, 5 bases at V and 4 bases at J, with 8 bases in the middle. Germline CDR1 is MDHEN and CDR2 is SYDVKM. The CDR3, as DNA: TGTGCCAGCAGTCCCCCGGGCTATGGCTACACCTTC. Its translation is CASSPPGYGYTF.

The V and J genes are TRBV27 and TRBJ2-7; maybe TRBD1 (6 bases). CDR1 and CDR2 (germline): MNHEY, SMNVEV (reference sequence). CDR3 length equals 14 residues. V was pared by 2 bases and J by 3 bases, with 11 bases between. Here the CDR3 reads CASSLGGRGYEQYF. The CDR3 bases are TGTGCCAGCAGTTTAGGTGGCAGGGGCTACGAGCAGTACTTC.